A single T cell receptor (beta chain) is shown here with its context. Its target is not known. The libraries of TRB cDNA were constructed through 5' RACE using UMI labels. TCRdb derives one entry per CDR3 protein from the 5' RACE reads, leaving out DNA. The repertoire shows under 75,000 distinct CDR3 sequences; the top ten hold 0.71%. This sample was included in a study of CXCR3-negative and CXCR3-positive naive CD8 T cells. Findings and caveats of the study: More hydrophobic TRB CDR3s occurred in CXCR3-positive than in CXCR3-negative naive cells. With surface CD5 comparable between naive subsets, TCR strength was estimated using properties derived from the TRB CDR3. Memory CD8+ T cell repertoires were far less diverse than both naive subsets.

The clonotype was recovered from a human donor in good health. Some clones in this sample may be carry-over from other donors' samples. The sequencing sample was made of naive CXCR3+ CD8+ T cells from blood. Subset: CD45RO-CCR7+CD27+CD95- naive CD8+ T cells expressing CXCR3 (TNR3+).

This CDR3 is CSARSGGAYNEQFF. The V gene is TRBV20-1, the J gene TRBJ2-1; TCRdb selects TRBD2, and the lack of DNA leaves this call unchecked. Germline-derived CDR1 and CDR2 are DFQATT and SNEGSKA (reference sequence). This CDR3 region has 14 residues.